This T cell receptor beta chain was retrieved from a study of T-cell memory formation after mild COVID-19. Study in general: TCR clusters were mostly donor specific. Study-level findings and limits: Shrinking CD4+ clones were chiefly CM and EM; CD8+ ones were chiefly EMRA. The finding that pre-infection memory included some responding clones suggested that cross-reactive memory joined. Clones contracting across day 15 to 85 had a balanced CD4/CD8 profile; later expanding clones leaned CD4+.

TCRdb passed the 5' RACE reads through MiXCR, listing each CDR3 protein once. The repertoire holds about 350,000 distinct CDR3 sequences, with 14% as singletons. To note about this clonotype: The antigen remains unidentified. A much larger clone lies one base from this, so it may be a read error.

This TCR came from a man aged 18 to 30 who had mild COVID-19 (a few samples of this study predate the infection). Cell type and time point are not known. The sample consisted of PBMCs or a T cell subset sorted from them (not recorded which).

For the CDR3, the DNA is TGTGCCAGCAGTTCCGGGACCGCCCCGGACACTGAAGCTTCCTTT. Amino acid sequence: CASSSGTAPDTEASF. V and J are TRBV2 and TRBJ1-1, with TRBD1 as a possible D gene (5 bases). The V gene's germline CDR1 is SNHLY and CDR2 FYNNEI. This CDR3 is 15 amino acids long. The whole variable domain, filled in from reference TRBV2 and TRBJ1-1, reads EPEVTQTPSHQVTQMGQEVILRCVPISNHLYFYWYRQILGQKVEFLVSFYNNEISEKSEIFDDQFSVERPDGSNFTLKIRSTKLEDSAMYFCASSSGTAPDTEASFGQGTRLTVV.